The 14 T cell receptor beta chains below all came from one sample that was sequenced in a study of blood T cell repertoires in COVID-19. Some clones are missing from TCRdb's copy, which holds only in-frame ones; the method was immunoSEQ multiplex PCR. The sample consists of about 59,000 clones, roughly 85% of them appearing once. Input material: peripheral blood. The source is a man between 60 and 75 years old with acute or convalescent COVID-19.

This rearrangement joins TRBV28 to TRBJ2-2, with TRBD2 matching over 11 bases. Germline CDR1 and CDR2: MDHEN and SYDVKM. The CDR3 extends over 21 amino acids. Losses at the gene ends were 6 bases for V and 0 bases for J; bases not matched to a gene: 18. The CDR3 region has the DNA TGTGCCAGCAGCTGGGACTCGATTAGCGGGAGGGCTCAACCGAACACCGGGGAGCTGTTTTTT. Protein sequence: CASSWDSISGRAQPNTGELFF.

V and J are TRBV7-2 and TRBJ1-2; 11 bases are a match to TRBD1. Germline CDR1 reads SGHTA; CDR2 reads FQGNSA. V trimming: 5 bases; J trimming: 4 bases; junction bases outside the gene matches: 6. This CDR3 has 15 amino acids. DNA for the CDR3: TGTGCCAGCAGCCTAACCGGGACAGGGGGCTATGGCTACACCTTC. Translation: CASSLTGTGGYGYTF. The full variable domain, its missing parts supplied by reference TRBV7-2 and TRBJ1-2, is GAGVSQSPSNKVTEKGKDVELRCDPISGHTALYWYRQSLGQGLEFLIYFQGNSAPDKSGLPSDRFSAERTGGSVSTLTIQRTQQEDSAVYLCASSLTGTGGYGYTFGSGTRLTVV.

The chain employs TRBV5-1 and TRBJ2-7; 11 positions match TRBD2. CDR3 length: 15 amino acids. The V gene's germline CDR1 is SGHRS and CDR2 YFSETQ. Trimming took 3 bases from V and 3 from J; bases not matched to a gene: 5. The chain's CDR3 is CASSSDGLAGYEQYF. Written as DNA, the CDR3 is TGCGCCAGCAGCTCCGACGGACTAGCGGGCTACGAGCAGTACTTC. Together with reference TRBV5-1 and TRBJ2-7, the CDR3 gives the full variable domain: KAGVTQTPRYLIKTRGQQVTLSCSPISGHRSVSWYQQTPGQGLQFLFEYFSETQRNKGNFPGRFSGRQFSNSRSEMNVSTLELGDSALYLCASSSDGLAGYEQYFGPGTRLTVT.

The chain is built from TRBV6-5 and TRBJ2-3; 9 bases fit TRBD2. In germline, CDR1 is MNHEY, CDR2 SVGAGI. V trimming: 8 bases; J trimming: 3 bases; junction bases outside the gene matches: 9. This CDR3 spans 15 amino acids. DNA of the CDR3: TGTGCCAGCGCCGATAGCGGGAGTCGAACAGATACGCAGTATTTT. It encodes CASADSGSRTDTQYF.

The genes are TRBV5-6 and TRBJ1-5; possible D gene TRBD1, 5 bases. The V gene lost 0 bases and the J gene lost 7 bases, with 11 bases spanning the gap. CDR1 SGHDT and CDR2 YYEEEE come from the germline V gene. CDR3 length equals 14 residues. The CDR3 bases are TGTGCCAGCAGCTTGGGGCAGGGAGGACAGCCCCAGCATTTT. Its protein product is CASSLGQGGQPQHF.

The genes are TRBV21-1 and TRBJ2-1; the D call of TRBD2 is as the table states it, not checked on the DNA. TRBV21-1 is listed as a pseudogene. This CDR3 has 20 amino acids. The CDR3 nucleotides are TGTGCCAGCAGCCCCCAACCCGGGACTAGCGGGAGGGGTTCCTACAATGAGCAGTTCTTC. Its translation is CASSPQPGTSGRGSYNEQFF.

Points on this clone: At one boundary the junction diverges from the germline segment, which might be a read error. The chain employs TRBV30 and TRBJ2-1, with 9 bases that match TRBD2. CDR1 and CDR2 from the germline V gene are GTSNPN and SVGIG (reference sequence). CDR3 length: 15 residues. For the CDR3, the DNA is TGTACCTGGAGTGTCAGCGGGAGGCCCTACAATGAGCAGTTCTTC. As protein: CTWSVSGRPYNEQFF.

This sequence joins TRBV11-3 and TRBJ1-1, with 8 bases identical to TRBD1. There are 15 residues in the CDR3. Germline CDR1 and CDR2: SGHNT and YENEEA. Losses at the gene ends were 4 bases for V and 4 bases for J; bases not matched to a gene: 8. CDR3 in DNA: TGTGCCAGCAGCTCCTCGACAGGGGAAGGCACTGAAGCTTTCTTT. Translation: CASSSSTGEGTEAFF.

The chain carries TRBV28 and TRBJ1-2; D unresolved. In germline, CDR1 is MDHEN, CDR2 SYDVKM. With 5 bases removed from V and 4 bases from J, the gap between germline ends came to 11 bases. The CDR3 extends over 13 amino acids. CDR3 coding DNA: TGTGCCAGCAGTCCGCCAGGATTCTATGGCTACACCTTC. Translated: CASSPPGFYGYTF.

V gene TRBV28 combines with J gene TRBJ2-2; 8 bases are a match to TRBD2. The CDR3 is made up of 16 amino acids. Germline values: CDR1 MDHEN, CDR2 SYDVKM. V gave up 5 bases and J gave up 5 bases; unmatched junction bases: 10. In DNA form, the CDR3 reads TGTGCCAGCAGTCGACTAGCGATACTTGTAACCGGGGAGCTGTTTTTT. It encodes CASSRLAILVTGELFF.

The rearrangement uses TRBV5-1 and TRBJ1-1, with D perhaps TRBD1 (5 bases). Germline V gene lookup returns CDR1 SGHRS and CDR2 YFSETQ. V gave up 5 bases and J gave up 11 bases, with 22 bases separating them. This CDR3 has 14 residues. In DNA form, the CDR3 reads TGCGCCAGCAGACCATTCGACAGAAGGCTAGAGGCTTTCTTT. Protein product: CASRPFDRRLEAFF. The full variable domain, rest sourced from reference TRBV5-1 and TRBJ1-1, is KAGVTQTPRYLIKTRGQQVTLSCSPISGHRSVSWYQQTPGQGLQFLFEYFSETQRNKGNFPGRFSGRQFSNSRSEMNVSTLELGDSALYLCASRPFDRRLEAFFGQGTRLTVV.

The chain recombines TRBV9 with TRBJ2-5; 7 bases agree with TRBD1. Germline CDR1 and CDR2: SGDLS and YYNGEE. V lost 4 bases to trimming and J lost 5 bases; unmatched junction nucleotides: 11. CDR3 length: 15 amino acids. The CDR3 DNA follows: TGTGCCAGCAGCCCAGGGGGAAGGGGCGGGGAGACCCAGTACTTC. As protein: CASSPGGRGGETQYF. Full variable domain (rest looked up from reference TRBV9 and TRBJ2-5): DSGVTQTPKHLITATGQRVTLRCSPRSGDLSVYWYQQSLDQGLQFLIQYYNGEERAKGNILERFSAQQFPDLHSELNLSSLELGDSALYFCASSPGGRGGETQYFGPGTRLLVL.

The rearrangement joins TRBV6-5 to TRBJ2-2; 8 bases agree with TRBD2. V shed 0 bases and J 7 bases; nucleotides not matched to a gene: 4. This CDR3 region has 15 residues. CDR1 is MNHEY, CDR2 SVGAGI, per germline. CDR3 nucleotide sequence: TGTGCCAGCAGTTACTCAGCGGGAGCGGGCGGGGAGCTGTTTTTT. Translating it yields CASSYSAGAGGELFF.

This clone was observed a handful of times. The J gene is TRBJ1-1, the V gene TRBV28; D not resolved. The V end was cut by 5 bases, the J end by 3 bases, with 10 bases between. The CDR3 sequence is 13 residues long. Per the germline V gene, CDR1 is MDHEN and CDR2 is SYDVKM. The CDR3 bases are TGTGCCAGCAGTCAACTCGTGGACACTGAAGCTTTCTTT. This codes for CASSQLVDTEAFF.